The rows below give T cell receptor beta chains drawn from one sample of a study of blood T cell repertoires in COVID-19. TCRdb's table, derived via immunoSEQ multiplex PCR, lists solely in-frame clones and lacks some. The sample lists about 210,000 clones; 86% were seen once. The specimen sequenced was PBMCs or T cells enriched from blood (not recorded which). These receptors originate from a woman aged 40 to 50 in a cohort exposed to, infected with or recovered from COVID-19 (not recorded which). CDR3s leave out the opening cysteine and the closing phenylalanine or tryptophan.

J gene | V gene | CDR3 protein
TRBJ2-7 | TRBV19 | ASSPHGRGGLYEQY
TRBJ2-2 | TRBV5-4 | ASSLEVGGNTGELF
TRBJ1-2 | TRBV4-3 | ASSWTGHNYGYT
TRBJ2-1 | TRBV12-3/TRBV12-4 | ASSGDRVNEQF
TRBJ2-1 | TRBV5-1 | ASTPGRGLVNEQF
TRBJ1-2 | TRBV6-5 | ASSYSPGYGYT
TRBJ1-2 | TRBV28 | ASTPGGQGAGGDYGYT
TRBJ2-5 | TRBV5-1 | ASSLSGEETQY
TRBJ1-5 | TRBV28 | AIKAYPSNQPQH
TRBJ2-7 | TRBV11-2 | ASRQVGTGTYEQY
TRBJ1-1 | TRBV7-2 | ASSAQGHTEAF
TRBJ1-6 | TRBV29-1 | SVAQGRGSPLH
TRBJ1-1 | TRBV19 | ASSIGGSPEAF
TRBJ1-3 | TRBV18 | ASSPSSRGNTIY
TRBJ2-7 | TRBV7-6 | ASSLAEVGNPRVEQY
TRBJ1-4 | TRBV6-2/TRBV6-3 | ASSFFSPRVQRDEKLF
TRBJ1-2 | TRBV5-1 | ASSLEQSPYGYT